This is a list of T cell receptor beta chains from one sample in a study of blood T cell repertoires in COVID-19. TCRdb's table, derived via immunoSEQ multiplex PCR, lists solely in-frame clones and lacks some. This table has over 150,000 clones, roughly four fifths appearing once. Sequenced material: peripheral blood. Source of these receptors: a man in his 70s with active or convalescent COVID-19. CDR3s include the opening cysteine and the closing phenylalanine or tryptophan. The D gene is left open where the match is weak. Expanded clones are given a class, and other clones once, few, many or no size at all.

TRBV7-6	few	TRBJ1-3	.	TGTGCCAGCAGCCCAGGGACTAGCTCTGGAAACACCATATATTTT	CASSPGTSSGNTIYF
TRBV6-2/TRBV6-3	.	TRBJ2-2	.	TGTGCCAGCAGTTACTGGCAGGGCGGCGGGGAGCTGTTTTTT	CASSYWQGGGELFF
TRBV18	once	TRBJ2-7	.	TGTGCCAGCTCACCAACCGCCCACGGCTACGAGCAGTACTTC	CASSPTAHGYEQYF
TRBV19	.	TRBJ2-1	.	TGTGCCAGTAGTATCCTAGCAGCGTACAATGAGCAGTTCTTC	CASSILAAYNEQFF
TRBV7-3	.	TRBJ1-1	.	TGTGCCAGCAGCTACCGGGGGGGCCCGAACACTGAAGCTTTCTTT	CASSYRGGPNTEAFF
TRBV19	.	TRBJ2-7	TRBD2	TGTGCCAGTAGTATCGGGACTATCCAACCCTACGAGCAGTACTTC	CASSIGTIQPYEQYF
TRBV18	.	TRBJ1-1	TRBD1	TGTGCCAGCTCACCACCACCACAGGGGACTGAAGCTTTCTTT	CASSPPPQGTEAFF
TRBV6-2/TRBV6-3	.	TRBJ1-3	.	TGTGCCAGCAGCACAAAGACTTCCGGAAACACCATATATTTT	CASSTKTSGNTIYF
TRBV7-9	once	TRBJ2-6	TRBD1	TGTGCCAGCAGCTTTACAGGGGTCTCTGGGGCCAACGTCCTGACTTTC	CASSFTGVSGANVLTF
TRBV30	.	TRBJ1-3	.	TGTGCCTGGAATCTCCAGGGATCTGGAAACACCATATATTTT	CAWNLQGSGNTIYF
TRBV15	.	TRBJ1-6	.	TGTGCCACCAGCAGAGGACAGGCGGACGGTTCACCCCTCCACTTT	CATSRGQADGSPLHF
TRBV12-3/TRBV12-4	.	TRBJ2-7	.	TGTGCCAGCAGCCAAGGACATACATACGAGCAGTACTTC	CASSQGHTYEQYF
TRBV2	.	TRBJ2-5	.	TGTGCCAGCAGTGATAACAGGGAAGAGACCCAGTACTTC	CASSDNREETQYF
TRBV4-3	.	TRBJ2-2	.	TGCGCCAGCAGCCAATTGTCCAACGGGGAGCTGTTTTTT	CASSQLSNGELFF
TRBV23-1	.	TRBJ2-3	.	TGCGCCAGCAGTCCCCACACAGGGACACCTTGCACAGATACGCAGTATTTT	CASSPHTGTPCTDTQYF
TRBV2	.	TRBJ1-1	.	TGTGCCAGCAGTGGGCTGACAGACATGAACACTGAAGCTTTCTTT	CASSGLTDMNTEAFF
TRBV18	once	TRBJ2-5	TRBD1	TGTGCCAGCTTAACACAGGGGGAAGAGACCCAGTACTTC	CASLTQGEETQYF
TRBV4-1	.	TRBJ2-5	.	TGCGCCAGCAGCCAAGATGGAGGGACTCAAGAGACCCAGTACTTC	CASSQDGGTQETQYF
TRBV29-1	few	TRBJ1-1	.	TGCAGCGTTGAGTTGGGCTTGGGAGCTTTCTTT	CSVELGLGAFF
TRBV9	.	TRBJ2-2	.	TGTGCCAGCAGCGTAGTGTGGACAGGGAGGGATCCCGGGGAGCTGTTTTTT	CASSVVWTGRDPGELFF
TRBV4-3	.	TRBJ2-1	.	TGCGCCAGCAGCCTAACTAGGTTCAATGAGCAGTTCTTC	CASSLTRFNEQFF
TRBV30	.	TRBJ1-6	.	TGTGCCGGAAGACAGGTTAATGATTCACCCCTCCACTTT	CAGRQVNDSPLHF
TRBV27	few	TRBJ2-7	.	TGTGCCAGCAGTTTCCCGGACGAGCAGTACTTC	CASSFPDEQYF
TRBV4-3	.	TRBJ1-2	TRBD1	TGCGCCAGCAGCCAACCCCAAACCAGGGGGTTGAACTATGGCTACACCTTC	CASSQPQTRGLNYGYTF
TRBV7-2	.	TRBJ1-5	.	TGTGCCAGCAGCCGACAGGGCAATCAGCCCCAGCATTTT	CASSRQGNQPQHF
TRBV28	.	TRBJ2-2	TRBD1	TGTGCCAGCAGTTCGCCGGGACAGGGGGTCTTTGCCGGGGAGCTGTTTTTT	CASSSPGQGVFAGELFF
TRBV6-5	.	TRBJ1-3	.	TGTGCCACCGAGAGCTCTGGAAACACCATATATTTT	CATESSGNTIYF
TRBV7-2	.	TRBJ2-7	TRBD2	TGTGCCAGCAGCTCTGGGACTAGCTCCTACGAGCAGTACTTC	CASSSGTSSYEQYF
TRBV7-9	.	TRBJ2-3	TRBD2	TGTGCCAGCAGCTTAGGTCTAGCGGGAGGGGGCACAGATACGCAGTATTTT	CASSLGLAGGGTDTQYF
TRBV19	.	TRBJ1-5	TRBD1	TGTGCCAGTAGGGGCGGACAGGGAAGCTCAATCATGCCCCAGCATTTT	CASRGGQGSSIMPQHF
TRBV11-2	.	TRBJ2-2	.	TGTGCCAGCAGCTTAAGAGTAGCGTCGAACACCGGGGAGCTGTTTTTT	CASSLRVASNTGELFF
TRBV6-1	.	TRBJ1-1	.	TGTGCCAGCAGTGAAGCGACAGCGAACACTGAAGCTTTCTTT	CASSEATANTEAFF
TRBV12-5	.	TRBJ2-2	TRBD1	TGTGCTAGTGGGACAGGGGAGACCGGGGAGCTGTTTTTT	CASGTGETGELFF
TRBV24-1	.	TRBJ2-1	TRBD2	TGTGCCACCAGTGACGCAGCGGGAGCGGGCTACAATGAGCAGTTCTTC	CATSDAAGAGYNEQFF
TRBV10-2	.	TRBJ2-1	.	TGCGCCAGCAGTGAGTCGACTTGGGCAGGGAGGAATGAGCAGTTCTTC	CASSESTWAGRNEQFF
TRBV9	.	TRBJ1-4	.	TGTGCCAGCAGCGTGGGGCCGACAGGTTCAACTAATGAAAAACTGTTTTTT	CASSVGPTGSTNEKLFF
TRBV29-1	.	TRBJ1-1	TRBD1	TGCAGCGTCGAGACAGGGAAATCCACTGAAGCTTTCTTT	CSVETGKSTEAFF